This TCR beta chain appears in the sequencing data of a study of CD8+CD57+ T cells in acquired aplastic anemia. The overall study: The study obtained an average of about 3.1 ug of DNA from sorted CD4+ and CD8+ cells. Whole-study results and caveats: Patients and controls shared 25 to 30 CD8+ CDR3 sequences, which appeared highly expressed in patients and within their immunodominant clones.

The V and J ends lost 5 bases and 1 base respectively, with 9 bases between them. The length of the CDR3 is 14 residues. Germline-derived CDR1 and CDR2 are MNHEY and SVGAGI. Both TCR beta VDJ combination and CDR3 sequence profiling were carried out. Genomic DNA was the template for this profiling. TCRdb fed the reads into MiXCR, producing one record per CDR3 protein. The table records a few hundred thousand distinct CDR3 sequences, approximately 86% of them present only once. This clonotype has a handful of counts. No antigen is known for it. Patients chosen for sequencing had shown CD8+CD57+ cell expansion by flow cytometry.

V usage is TRBV6-5 and J usage is TRBJ2-1, with D possibly being TRBD1 or TRBD2 (7 bases each). Material: sorted CD4+, CD8+, or CD8+CD57+ T cells (not recorded which) from PBMCs. This receptor was obtained from a human donor with aplastic anemia. Here the CDR3 DNA reads TGTGCCAGCAGTCAGGGGGGGTCCTACAATGAGCAGTTCTTC. Residues: CASSQGGSYNEQFF.